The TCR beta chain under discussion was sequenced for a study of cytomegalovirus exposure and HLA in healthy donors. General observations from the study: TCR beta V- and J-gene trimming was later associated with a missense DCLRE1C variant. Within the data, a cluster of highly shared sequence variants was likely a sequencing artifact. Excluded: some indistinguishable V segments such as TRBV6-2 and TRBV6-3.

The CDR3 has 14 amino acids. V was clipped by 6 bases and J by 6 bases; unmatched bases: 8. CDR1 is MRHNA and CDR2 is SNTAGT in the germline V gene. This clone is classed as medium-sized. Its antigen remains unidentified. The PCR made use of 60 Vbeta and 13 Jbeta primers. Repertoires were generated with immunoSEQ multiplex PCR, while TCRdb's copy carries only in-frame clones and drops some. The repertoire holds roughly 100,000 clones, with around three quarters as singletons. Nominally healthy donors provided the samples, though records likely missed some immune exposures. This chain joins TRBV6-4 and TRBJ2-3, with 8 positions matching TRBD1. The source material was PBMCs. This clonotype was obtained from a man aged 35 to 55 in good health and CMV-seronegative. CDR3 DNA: TGTGCCAGCAGCCCGGGACAGGAGGGGGATACGCAGTATTTT. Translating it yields CASSPGQEGDTQYF.